These 8 T cell receptor beta chains were sequenced from one sample in a study of T cell responses to AZD1222 COVID-19 vaccine. Only in-frame clones appear in the TCRdb table, and some are missing; sequencing was by immunoSEQ multiplex PCR. There are about 100,000 clones in the sample; roughly nine tenths occur only once, and about 1.7% lies in the top ten. Here the sequenced sample was peripheral blood, taken on day 0 of AZD1222 vaccination. These TCRs come from an adult in good health.

This clone was seen a single time. The genes are TRBV7-2 and TRBJ1-4; tentative D call: TRBD1 (5 bases). CDR1 and CDR2 (germline): SGHTA, FQGNSA. This CDR3 is 13 amino acids long. V was trimmed by 4 bases and J by 10 bases, leaving 13 bases between them. The CDR3 spells CASSSTGERKLFF. For the CDR3, the DNA is TGTGCCAGCAGCTCTACAGGAGAACGAAAACTGTTTTTT.

The chain combines TRBV7-8 with TRBJ2-1; 11 nucleotides match TRBD2. The trim removed 5 bases at V and 15 bases at J, leaving 6 bases unmatched. This CDR3 comprises 12 residues. Germline V gene lookup returns CDR1 SGHVS and CDR2 FQNEAQ. CDR3 nucleotides: TGTGCCAGCAGCACCTCTAGCGGGGGGCTGTTCTTC. This encodes CASSTSSGGLFF.

The chain has TRBV6-4 and TRBJ1-1; D ambiguous. V lost 4 bases to trimming and J lost 5 bases, with 11 bases between them. This CDR3 has 13 residues. Germline CDR1 MRHNA, CDR2 SNTAGT. The CDR3 DNA reads TGTGCCAGCAGTGCCCGTACCGGAACTGAAGCTTTCTTT. Amino acid sequence: CASSARTGTEAFF.

The chain uses TRBV7-8 and TRBJ2-1, with D perhaps TRBD2 (5 bases). V lost 8 bases to trimming and J lost 7 bases, with 24 bases between them. The CDR3 runs 16 residues. The germline V gene encodes CDR1 SGHVS and CDR2 FQNEAQ. The CDR3 here is CASSRTVSTVSNEQFF. The CDR3 coding sequence is TGTGCCAGCTCGCGGACTGTTTCTACCGTGTCGAATGAGCAGTTCTTC.

V and J are TRBV30 and TRBJ1-1, with D uncertain. The germline V and J ends were trimmed by 3 bases and 8 bases, with 13 bases remaining between them. This CDR3 has 12 residues. The germline V gene has CDR1 GTSNPN and CDR2 SVGIG (reference sequence). Here the CDR3 DNA reads TGTGCCTGGAGCCCCCGGGTCAGGGAAGCTTTCTTT. Amino acid sequence: CAWSPRVREAFF.

A note on this clone: A read error may account for a junction end that differs from germline. Distinct nucleotide sequences in the sample also encode this CDR3. CDR3 DNA: TGTGCCAGCAGTTCGGGACTTTACTATGGCTACACCTTT. Translating gives CASSSGLYYGYTF. This chain uses TRBV27 with TRBJ1-2; the D gene is possibly TRBD1 (5 bases). The CDR3 length is 13 residues. CDR1 and CDR2 (germline): MNHEY, SMNVEV (reference sequence).

The chain couples TRBV4-3 to TRBJ2-7, with a possible D match to TRBD1 (5 bases). Between the trimmed V and J ends, which lost 0 bases and 2 bases, there was a span of 14 bases. Germline V gives CDR1 LGHNA, CDR2 YSLEER. CDR3 length: 16 amino acids. CDR3 region: CASSQEVAGRPYEQYF. CDR3 coding DNA: TGCGCCAGCAGCCAAGAGGTCGCAGGGCGACCCTACGAGCAGTACTTC.

V usage is TRBV5-4 and J usage is TRBJ2-5; 10 bases are a match to TRBD1. J was trimmed by 3 bases and V by 4 bases; bases with no gene match: 0. Germline CDR1 and CDR2: SGHNT and YYREEE (reference sequence). CDR3 length: 13 residues. The CDR3 DNA reads as TGTGCCAGCAGCGGGACAGGGGAAGAGACCCAGTACTTC. Protein product: CASSGTGEETQYF.